This entry lists 18 T cell receptor beta chains sequenced from one sample in a study of T-cell reconstitution after alpha-beta-depleted transplantation in children. The TCRbeta library incorporated unique molecular identifiers. MiXCR, run by TCRdb on the PCR reads, gives a single entry per CDR3 protein. The table shows 250,000 to 400,000 distinct CDR3 sequences, with more than 20% occurring only once. This specimen was PBMCs, mostly from graft donor cells, taken 180 days after TCRalphabeta/CD19-depleted stem cell transplant. The receptors stem from a male patient aged 10 to 17 who had a stem cell transplant for acute lymphoblastic leukemia, so the T cells may come from the graft donor.

Only a few counts were recorded for this clonotype. As DNA, the CDR3 is TGTGCCAGCAGTTACTCTAATGAGCAGTTCTTC. This sequence encodes CASSYSNEQFF. V gene TRBV6-5 combines with J gene TRBJ2-1; no firm D call. The CDR3 runs to 11 residues. Trimming removed 0 bases at V and 7 bases at J, with 1 base between. Germline V gives CDR1 MNHEY, CDR2 SVGAGI.

The chain couples TRBV27 to TRBJ2-5; 9 bases agree with TRBD1. Germline V gene data show CDR1 as MNHEY and CDR2 as SMNVEV (reference sequence). The CDR3 runs 16 residues. Trimming took 5 bases from V and 1 from J; bases not matched to a gene: 8. In DNA, the CDR3 is TGTGCCAGCAGTCCCTCCGGGACAGGGCTCCAAGAGACCCAGTACTTC. Its protein is CASSPSGTGLQETQYF.

The chain uses TRBV9 and TRBJ2-3; TRBD2 might be the D (6 bases). This CDR3 has 15 amino acids. Trimming removed 3 bases at V and 0 bases at J, with 11 bases between. Germline assignment: CDR1 SGDLS and CDR2 YYNGEE. CDR3 in DNA: TGTGCCAGCAGCGGCGGGGTTCTTAGCACAGATACGCAGTATTTT. Its protein is CASSGGVLSTDTQYF. The entire variable domain, with the rest obtained from reference TRBV9 and TRBJ2-3, is as follows: DSGVTQTPKHLITATGQRVTLRCSPRSGDLSVYWYQQSLDQGLQFLIQYYNGEERAKGNILERFSAQQFPDLHSELNLSSLELGDSALYFCASSGGVLSTDTQYFGPGTRLTVL.

The chain is built from TRBV19 and TRBJ2-3, with 14 nucleotides matching TRBD2. The CDR3 consists of 15 residues. Germline V gene sequence: CDR1 LNHDA, CDR2 SQIVND (reference sequence). J lost 5 bases, V lost 6 bases, and 4 bases had no gene match. The CDR3 spells CASSGTSGRVDTQYF. Written as DNA, the CDR3 is TGTGCCAGTAGCGGGACTAGCGGGAGAGTAGATACGCAGTATTTT.

This clonotype came up a few times. V gene TRBV4-1 combines with J gene TRBJ2-7, with 9 bases aligning to TRBD1. Trimming at V came to 4 bases and at J to 1 base, leaving 8 bases not matched to a gene. This CDR3 spans 16 amino acids. Germline V gene sequence: CDR1 MGHRA, CDR2 YSYEKL. The DNA of the CDR3 is TGCGCCAGCAGCCGATTTACGGGACAGGGATCCTACGAGCAGTACTTC. Protein sequence: CASSRFTGQGSYEQYF.

A few counts support this clonotype. This chain uses TRBV7-9 with TRBJ2-3; D remains unclear. The CDR3 extends over 15 amino acids. The V end was cut by 4 bases, the J end by 0 bases, with 11 bases between. Per germline, CDR1 SEHNR and CDR2 FQNEAQ (reference sequence). The CDR3 DNA follows: TGTGCCAGCAGCTCCCTCACAGTCAGCACAGATACGCAGTATTTT. Translating gives CASSSLTVSTDTQYF.

CDR3 DNA sequence: TGTGCCAGCAGTTTCTGGGGAAATGAAGCTTTCTTT. Residues: CASSFWGNEAFF. The V gene is TRBV12-3 or TRBV12-4, the J gene TRBJ1-1, with no clear D. Trimming stripped 3 bases from V and 7 bases from J, with 9 bases between. The CDR3 contains 12 residues.

This clonotype was found many times. The rearrangement joins TRBV5-1 to TRBJ2-3, with D possibly being TRBD2 (6 bases). V shed 3 bases and J shed 2 bases, with 16 bases lying between them. Germline V CDR1 and CDR2: SGHRS, YFSETQ. The CDR3 is made up of 16 amino acids. CDR3: CASSWRVEGFTDTQYF. The CDR3 nucleotides are TGCGCCAGCAGCTGGAGGGTCGAGGGCTTCACAGATACGCAGTATTTT. The entire variable domain, with the rest obtained from reference TRBV5-1 and TRBJ2-3, is as follows: KAGVTQTPRYLIKTRGQQVTLSCSPISGHRSVSWYQQTPGQGLQFLFEYFSETQRNKGNFPGRFSGRQFSNSRSEMNVSTLELGDSALYLCASSWRVEGFTDTQYFGPGTRLTVL.

This clonotype appeared a few times. This sequence joins TRBV20-1 and TRBJ1-5; D is uncertain. Trimming stripped 5 bases from V and 2 bases from J, with 7 bases between. The CDR3 runs 12 residues. From germline, CDR1 is DFQATT and CDR2 SNEGSKA (reference sequence). CDR3 sequence (DNA): TGCAGTGCTCGACGGGGCAATCAGCCCCAGCATTTT. It encodes CSARRGNQPQHF.

The rearrangement uses TRBV4-1 and TRBJ2-1; D possibly corresponds to TRBD2 (6 bases). Trimming cost V 6 bases and J 4 bases, with 13 bases left between them. Germline loops: CDR1 MGHRA, CDR2 YSYEKL. The length of the CDR3 is 14 residues. The CDR3 spells CASRELALYNEQFF. As DNA, the CDR3 is TGCGCCAGCAGGGAACTAGCCCTATACAATGAGCAGTTCTTC.

This clonotype was seen a handful of times. CDR3 region: CASGDNLGLTNTEAFF. For the CDR3, the DNA is TGTGCCAGCGGCGATAATTTGGGACTCACGAACACTGAAGCTTTCTTT. The chain joins TRBV7-6 to TRBJ1-1; tentative D call: TRBD1 (5 bases). Germline V gene lookup returns CDR1 SGHVS and CDR2 FNYEAQ. The V gene lost 8 bases and the J gene lost 1 base, with 20 bases spanning the gap. The CDR3 contains 16 residues.

Only a few counts were recorded for this clonotype. The chain combines TRBV7-2 with TRBJ2-5; 9 bases fit TRBD2. The V and J ends lost 3 bases and 4 bases, in that order; junction bases with no gene match: 6. The germline V gene has CDR1 SGHTA and CDR2 FQGNSA. This CDR3 is 15 amino acids long. Written as DNA, the CDR3 is TGTGCCAGCAGCTTCCGACTAGCGGAGAGAGAGACCCAGTACTTC. It yields the protein CASSFRLAERETQYF.

The chain joins TRBV20-1 to TRBJ2-1; unclear D gene. CDR3 length: 14 amino acids. The germline V gene has CDR1 DFQATT and CDR2 SNEGSKA (reference sequence). The V and J ends lost 5 bases and 6 bases respectively, with 17 bases between them. CDR3 amino acids: CSAARVGPGNEQFF. CDR3 bases: TGCAGTGCTGCGAGAGTTGGCCCGGGCAATGAGCAGTTCTTC.

The CDR3 reads CASSFVAGAGKLKSNEQFF. For the CDR3, the DNA is TGCGCCAGCAGCTTTGTAGCGGGAGCCGGGAAATTAAAAAGCAATGAGCAGTTCTTC. This sequence joins TRBV5-1 and TRBJ2-1; TRBD2 matches 9 bases. The V segment lost 2 bases and the J segment 6 bases; nucleotides outside the gene matches: 18. The CDR3 consists of 19 residues. The germline V gene encodes CDR1 SGHRS and CDR2 YFSETQ.

The J gene is TRBJ2-6, the V gene TRBV12-3 or TRBV12-4; 9 bases are shared with TRBD1. V trimming: 0 bases; J trimming: 2 bases; junction bases outside the gene matches: 11. CDR3 length: 20 amino acids. The CDR3 coding sequence is TGTGCCAGCAGTTTAGCGCTGGGACAGGGTCGGTTCACTGGGGCCAACGTCCTGACTTTC. Translated, it gives CASSLALGQGRFTGANVLTF.

The chain uses TRBV20-1 and TRBJ2-7; perhaps TRBD2 as D (5 bases). The CDR3 is made up of 13 amino acids. In germline, CDR1 is DFQATT, CDR2 SNEGSKA (reference sequence). V was shortened by 0 bases and J by 6 bases, with 12 bases between the two germline ends. The CDR3 sequence is CSAREIGGGEQYF. The CDR3 DNA follows: TGCAGTGCTAGAGAAATCGGCGGAGGCGAGCAGTACTTC.

The genes are TRBV7-9 and TRBJ2-5, with unresolved D. V was clipped by 0 bases and J by 5 bases, with 10 bases between them. CDR1 and CDR2 (germline): SEHNR, FQNEAQ (reference sequence). This CDR3 has 14 residues. The CDR3 region has the DNA TGTGCCAGCAGCTTAGCCGGAGTCGCGGAGACCCAGTACTTC. This translates into CASSLAGVAETQYF.

The V call is TRBV24-1, the J call TRBJ2-3; D not certain. This CDR3 comprises 13 residues. Looked up from germline, CDR1 is KGHDR and CDR2 is SFDVKD. The V end was cut by 3 bases, the J end by 4 bases, with 7 bases between. The CDR3 sequence is CATSDTWADTQYF. CDR3 coding DNA: TGTGCCACCAGTGATACCTGGGCAGATACGCAGTATTTT.